The rows below give T cell receptor beta chains drawn from one sample of a study of OX40 agonist ivuxolimab in advanced cancers. Sequenced by immunoSEQ multiplex PCR; TCRdb stores in-frame clones only, minus some. The repertoire consists of about 87,000 clones, with 80% to 90% occurring once and the leading ten covering about 1.6%. The sequencing here drew on CD4+ or CD8+ T cells sorted from blood, taken in a trial of the OX40 agonist ivuxolimab. The source of these receptors is an adult with an advanced solid tumor such as melanoma, head and neck, liver or kidney cancer. CDR3s include the opening cysteine and the closing phenylalanine or tryptophan. The D gene is left open where the match is weak. Clone size, where shown, is once, few, many, or a class for clones that have expanded.

abundance: NA
v_gene: TRBV2
j_gene: TRBJ2-3
d_gene: TRBD2
CDR3aa: CASSGLAGWMDTQYF
CDR3nt: TGTGCCAGCAGTGGGCTAGCGGGTTGGATGGATACGCAGTATTTT

abundance: NA
v_gene: TRBV4-3
j_gene: TRBJ2-3
d_gene: NA
CDR3aa: CASSPRAGGDDTQYF
CDR3nt: TGCGCCAGCAGCCCCCGGGCCGGAGGGGATGATACGCAGTATTTT

abundance: NA
v_gene: TRBV11-3
j_gene: TRBJ2-7
d_gene: NA
CDR3aa: CASSVHGLSYEQYF
CDR3nt: TGTGCCAGCAGCGTACACGGTCTTTCCTACGAGCAGTACTTC

abundance: once
v_gene: TRBV15
j_gene: TRBJ2-2
d_gene: NA
CDR3aa: CATSRQNTGELFF
CDR3nt: TGTGCCACCAGCAGACAGAACACCGGGGAGCTGTTTTTT

abundance: NA
v_gene: TRBV7-9
j_gene: TRBJ2-7
d_gene: NA
CDR3aa: CASSTGTSYEQYF
CDR3nt: TGTGCCAGCAGTACCGGGACTTCCTACGAGCAGTACTTC

abundance: NA
v_gene: TRBV19
j_gene: TRBJ2-7
d_gene: TRBD1
CDR3aa: CASTLTGTGTSTLYEQYF
CDR3nt: TGTGCCAGTACCCTAACCGGGACAGGGACGTCCACACTATACGAGCAGTACTTC

abundance: NA
v_gene: TRBV6-6
j_gene: TRBJ1-5
d_gene: TRBD1
CDR3aa: CASEQGANQPQHF
CDR3nt: TGTGCCAGCGAACAGGGGGCTAATCAGCCCCAGCATTTT

abundance: NA
v_gene: TRBV19
j_gene: TRBJ2-2
d_gene: TRBD1
CDR3aa: CASSIGGQVAGELFF
CDR3nt: TGTGCCAGTAGTATAGGGGGACAGGTGGCCGGGGAGCTGTTTTTT

abundance: few
v_gene: TRBV6-4
j_gene: TRBJ2-2
d_gene: NA
CDR3aa: CASQPGPNTGELFF
CDR3nt: TGTGCCAGCCAGCCGGGACCCAACACCGGGGAGCTGTTTTTT

abundance: NA
v_gene: TRBV15
j_gene: TRBJ1-6
d_gene: NA
CDR3aa: CALWTEPTYNSPLHF
CDR3nt: TGTGCCTTGTGGACAGAGCCCACTTATAATTCACCCCTCCACTTT

abundance: NA
v_gene: TRBV11-2
j_gene: TRBJ2-2
d_gene: NA
CDR3aa: CASRGTGLRNTGELFF
CDR3nt: TGTGCCAGCAGGGGTACGGGCCTTAGGAACACCGGGGAGCTGTTTTTT

abundance: once
v_gene: TRBV19
j_gene: TRBJ1-1
d_gene: NA
CDR3aa: CASSVGRAAEAFF
CDR3nt: TGTGCCAGTAGTGTGGGCAGGGCGGCGGAAGCTTTCTTT

abundance: NA
v_gene: TRBV1
j_gene: TRBJ2-7
d_gene: NA
CDR3aa: CTSSQSGTSAFFSYEQYF
CDR3nt: TGCACCAGCAGCCAATCCGGGACTAGCGCCTTTTTCTCCTACGAGCAGTACTTC

abundance: NA
v_gene: TRBV19
j_gene: TRBJ1-2
d_gene: TRBD1
CDR3aa: CASSIVLTGSNGYTF
CDR3nt: TGTGCCAGTAGTATAGTTCTGACAGGGTCCAATGGCTACACCTTC

abundance: once
v_gene: TRBV7-2
j_gene: TRBJ2-4
d_gene: TRBD1
CDR3aa: CASSFPGQGARVKNIQYF
CDR3nt: TGTGCCAGCAGTTTTCCGGGACAGGGGGCGCGGGTCAAAAACATTCAGTACTTC

abundance: NA
v_gene: TRBV9
j_gene: TRBJ1-6
d_gene: NA
CDR3aa: CASSAQDSFLNSPLHF
CDR3nt: TGTGCCAGCAGCGCACAAGACAGCTTCCTAAATTCACCCCTCCACTTT

abundance: few
v_gene: TRBV9
j_gene: TRBJ2-7
d_gene: TRBD1
CDR3aa: CASSLGTGMAEQYF
CDR3nt: TGTGCCAGCAGCCTCGGGACAGGTATGGCCGAGCAGTACTTC

abundance: NA
v_gene: TRBV27
j_gene: TRBJ1-6
d_gene: NA
CDR3aa: CASSLGGYNSPLHF
CDR3nt: TGTGCCAGCAGTTTAGGGGGTTATAATTCACCCCTCCACTTT

abundance: NA
v_gene: TRBV4-1
j_gene: TRBJ2-3
d_gene: TRBD1
CDR3aa: CASSQATGASTDTQYF
CDR3nt: TGCGCCAGCAGCCAAGCGACAGGGGCTAGCACAGATACGCAGTATTTT

abundance: once
v_gene: TRBV7-9
j_gene: TRBJ2-1
d_gene: NA
CDR3aa: CASSLREQGSYNEQFF
CDR3nt: TGTGCCAGCAGCTTAAGAGAACAGGGCTCCTACAATGAGCAGTTCTTC

abundance: NA
v_gene: TRBV19
j_gene: TRBJ2-3
d_gene: NA
CDR3aa: CASSSDGGRRADTQYF
CDR3nt: TGTGCCAGTAGTTCCGACGGAGGGAGGAGGGCAGATACGCAGTATTTT

abundance: NA
v_gene: TRBV5-1
j_gene: TRBJ2-7
d_gene: NA
CDR3aa: CASSSDYEQYF
CDR3nt: TGCGCCAGCAGCTCGGACTACGAGCAGTACTTC

abundance: NA
v_gene: TRBV11-2
j_gene: TRBJ2-1
d_gene: NA
CDR3aa: CASSLAGSASHNEQFF
CDR3nt: TGTGCCAGCAGCTTAGCCGGGAGCGCATCCCACAATGAGCAGTTCTTC

abundance: NA
v_gene: TRBV7-2
j_gene: TRBJ2-2
d_gene: NA
CDR3aa: CASSSHRAGELFF
CDR3nt: TGTGCCAGCAGCTCCCATAGGGCCGGGGAGCTGTTTTTT

abundance: NA
v_gene: TRBV19
j_gene: TRBJ1-3
d_gene: NA
CDR3aa: CASSIAKGGNTIYF
CDR3nt: TGTGCCAGTAGTATAGCGAAAGGTGGAAACACCATATATTTT

abundance: many
v_gene: TRBV12-2
j_gene: TRBJ2-5
d_gene: NA
CDR3aa: CASRFWTSRETQYF
CDR3nt: TGTGCAAGTCGCTTTTGGACTAGCCGGGAGACCCAGTACTTC

abundance: NA
v_gene: TRBV19
j_gene: TRBJ2-2
d_gene: TRBD2
CDR3aa: CASTHHGRGTSGNTGELFF
CDR3nt: TGTGCCAGTACTCACCACGGCCGGGGGACTAGCGGGAACACCGGGGAGCTGTTTTTT

abundance: NA
v_gene: TRBV7-3
j_gene: TRBJ1-2
d_gene: NA
CDR3aa: CASSLTGGQGYTF
CDR3nt: TGTGCCAGCAGCTTAACGGGGGGCCAGGGCTACACCTTC

abundance: NA
v_gene: TRBV5-1
j_gene: TRBJ2-5
d_gene: NA
CDR3aa: CASSLSGTMEETQYF
CDR3nt: TGCGCCAGCAGCTTAAGCGGGACAATGGAAGAGACCCAGTACTTC

abundance: NA
v_gene: TRBV10-3
j_gene: TRBJ2-7
d_gene: NA
CDR3aa: CAISGDYEQYF
CDR3nt: TGTGCCATCAGTGGCGACTACGAGCAGTACTTC

abundance: NA
v_gene: TRBV6-5
j_gene: TRBJ1-3
d_gene: NA
CDR3aa: CASINGISGNTIYF
CDR3nt: TGTGCCAGCATCAACGGTATCTCTGGAAACACCATATATTTT

abundance: NA
v_gene: TRBV2
j_gene: TRBJ2-1
d_gene: NA
CDR3aa: CASRGVMKGVNEQFF
CDR3nt: TGTGCCAGCAGGGGGGTGATGAAGGGTGTCAATGAGCAGTTCTTC

abundance: NA
v_gene: TRBV5-1
j_gene: TRBJ1-3
d_gene: NA
CDR3aa: CASSLAGTGNTIYF
CDR3nt: TGCGCCAGCAGCTTGGCAGGGACTGGAAACACCATATATTTT

abundance: NA
v_gene: TRBV19
j_gene: TRBJ2-2
d_gene: TRBD1
CDR3aa: CASSIGPGDRGRTGELFF
CDR3nt: TGTGCCAGTAGTATAGGGCCCGGGGACAGGGGGCGTACCGGGGAGCTGTTTTTT

abundance: NA
v_gene: TRBV7-9
j_gene: TRBJ1-2
d_gene: NA
CDR3aa: CASSLGQSHIYGYTF
CDR3nt: TGTGCCAGCAGCTTAGGACAGTCCCACATCTATGGCTACACCTTC

abundance: NA
v_gene: TRBV13
j_gene: TRBJ1-6
d_gene: NA
CDR3aa: CASSLGQGQNSPLHF
CDR3nt: TGTGCCAGCAGCTTAGGGCAGGGCCAGAATTCACCCCTCCACTTT

abundance: NA
v_gene: TRBV7-2
j_gene: TRBJ1-5
d_gene: TRBD1
CDR3aa: CASSLLTGGNQPQHF
CDR3nt: TGTGCCAGCAGCTTACTAACAGGGGGGAATCAGCCCCAGCATTTT

abundance: NA
v_gene: TRBV10-3
j_gene: TRBJ1-1
d_gene: NA
CDR3aa: CAITDGTRNTEAFF
CDR3nt: TGTGCCATCACTGACGGGACACGGAACACTGAAGCTTTCTTT

abundance: NA
v_gene: TRBV25-1
j_gene: TRBJ2-2
d_gene: NA
CDR3aa: CASSEGGTGELFF
CDR3nt: TGTGCCAGCAGTGAAGGGGGCACCGGGGAGCTGTTTTTT

abundance: NA
v_gene: TRBV30
j_gene: TRBJ1-4
d_gene: NA
CDR3aa: CAWSIGATNEKLFF
CDR3nt: TGTGCCTGGAGTATCGGTGCAACTAATGAAAAACTGTTTTTT

abundance: NA
v_gene: TRBV11-2
j_gene: TRBJ2-2
d_gene: TRBD2
CDR3aa: CASSLAVSGGAAGELFF
CDR3nt: TGTGCCAGCAGCTTAGCTGTGAGCGGGGGGGCGGCCGGGGAGCTGTTTTTT

abundance: NA
v_gene: TRBV7-2
j_gene: TRBJ2-3
d_gene: NA
CDR3aa: CASSSVSGKTDTQYF
CDR3nt: TGTGCCAGCAGCTCCGTTTCGGGGAAGACAGATACGCAGTATTTT

abundance: NA
v_gene: TRBV5-1
j_gene: TRBJ1-1
d_gene: NA
CDR3aa: CASSSTGSGMNTEAFF
CDR3nt: TGCGCCAGCAGCTCGACAGGTTCCGGAATGAACACTGAAGCTTTCTTT

abundance: NA
v_gene: TRBV4-2
j_gene: TRBJ1-1
d_gene: NA
CDR3aa: CASSRDGGTNTEAFF
CDR3nt: TGTGCCAGCAGCCGAGATGGGGGGACGAACACTGAAGCTTTCTTT

abundance: NA
v_gene: TRBV5-6
j_gene: TRBJ2-2
d_gene: NA
CDR3aa: CASSTAGTLTGELFF
CDR3nt: TGTGCCAGCAGCACGGCCGGGACACTCACCGGGGAGCTGTTTTTT

abundance: NA
v_gene: TRBV6-5
j_gene: TRBJ2-7
d_gene: NA
CDR3aa: CASSRTGNGEQYF
CDR3nt: TGTGCCAGCAGTCGGACGGGAAATGGGGAGCAGTACTTC

abundance: once
v_gene: TRBV7-8
j_gene: TRBJ1-2
d_gene: TRBD1
CDR3aa: CASSLAGGLNGYTF
CDR3nt: TGTGCCAGCAGCTTAGCAGGGGGCTTGAATGGCTACACCTTC

abundance: NA
v_gene: TRBV7-2
j_gene: TRBJ2-7
d_gene: NA
CDR3aa: CASSRNRDGYEQYF
CDR3nt: TGTGCCAGCAGCCGCAACAGGGATGGGTACGAGCAGTACTTC

abundance: NA
v_gene: TRBV7-2
j_gene: TRBJ2-3
d_gene: NA
CDR3aa: CASSLGQNTDTQYF
CDR3nt: TGTGCCAGCAGCTTAGGGCAGAACACAGATACGCAGTATTTT

abundance: NA
v_gene: TRBV5-1
j_gene: TRBJ2-7
d_gene: NA
CDR3aa: CASSTTGNFDEQYF
CDR3nt: TGCGCCAGCAGCACAACCGGAAACTTTGACGAGCAGTACTTC

abundance: NA
v_gene: TRBV16
j_gene: TRBJ2-2
d_gene: NA
CDR3aa: CASSQYGQLSTGELFF
CDR3nt: TGTGCCAGCAGCCAATATGGTCAGCTTAGCACCGGGGAGCTGTTTTTT

abundance: NA
v_gene: TRBV5-5
j_gene: TRBJ1-4
d_gene: TRBD1
CDR3aa: CASSMEQGGANEKLFF
CDR3nt: TGTGCCAGCAGCATGGAACAGGGGGGAGCTAATGAAAAACTGTTTTTT

abundance: NA
v_gene: TRBV11-2
j_gene: TRBJ2-7
d_gene: TRBD2
CDR3aa: CASSLWQGGSDEQYF
CDR3nt: TGTGCCAGCAGCTTATGGCAGGGAGGGTCGGACGAGCAGTACTTC

abundance: few
v_gene: TRBV19
j_gene: TRBJ1-1
d_gene: NA
CDR3aa: CASIEGHPNTEAFF
CDR3nt: TGTGCCAGTATCGAGGGACACCCAAACACTGAAGCTTTCTTT

abundance: NA
v_gene: TRBV12-5
j_gene: TRBJ2-7
d_gene: NA
CDR3aa: CASGIYEQYF
CDR3nt: TGTGCTAGTGGCATATACGAGCAGTACTTC

abundance: NA
v_gene: TRBV19
j_gene: TRBJ2-7
d_gene: TRBD2
CDR3aa: CASSIDRRGAYEQYF
CDR3nt: TGTGCCAGTAGTATAGACCGGCGGGGGGCCTACGAGCAGTACTTC

abundance: NA
v_gene: TRBV5-1
j_gene: TRBJ2-6
d_gene: TRBD1
CDR3aa: CASSLTGGLSGANVLTF
CDR3nt: TGCGCCAGCAGCCTGACAGGGGGTCTCTCTGGGGCCAACGTCCTGACTTTC

abundance: NA
v_gene: TRBV5-6
j_gene: TRBJ2-3
d_gene: TRBD2
CDR3aa: CASSWGGNPSTDTQYF
CDR3nt: TGTGCCAGCAGCTGGGGGGGGAACCCGAGCACAGATACGCAGTATTTT

abundance: few
v_gene: TRBV9
j_gene: TRBJ2-1
d_gene: TRBD2
CDR3aa: CASRPAGLAVNEQFF
CDR3nt: TGTGCCAGCCGCCCCGCCGGACTAGCTGTCAATGAGCAGTTCTTC

abundance: NA
v_gene: TRBV30
j_gene: TRBJ2-7
d_gene: NA
CDR3aa: CAWSVQVSSYEQYF
CDR3nt: TGTGCCTGGAGTGTACAGGTGAGCTCCTACGAGCAGTACTTC